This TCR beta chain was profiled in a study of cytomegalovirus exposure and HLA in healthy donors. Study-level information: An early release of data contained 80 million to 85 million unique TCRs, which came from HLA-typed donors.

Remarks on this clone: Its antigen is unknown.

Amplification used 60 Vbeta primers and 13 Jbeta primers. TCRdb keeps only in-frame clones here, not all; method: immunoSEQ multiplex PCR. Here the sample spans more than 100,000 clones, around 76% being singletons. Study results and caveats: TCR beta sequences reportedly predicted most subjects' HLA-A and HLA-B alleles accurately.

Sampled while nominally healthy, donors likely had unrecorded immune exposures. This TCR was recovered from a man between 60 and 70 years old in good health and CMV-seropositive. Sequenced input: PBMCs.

The CDR3 reads CASSTEAWGRETQYF. Here the CDR3 DNA reads TGTGCCAGCAGCACAGAGGCGTGGGGCAGAGAGACCCAGTACTTC. This sequence joins TRBV7-6 and TRBJ2-5, with D perhaps TRBD1 (5 bases). The CDR3 has 15 amino acids. Germline loops: CDR1 SGHVS, CDR2 FNYEAQ. Trimming took 5 bases from V and 4 from J, leaving 17 bases between them.